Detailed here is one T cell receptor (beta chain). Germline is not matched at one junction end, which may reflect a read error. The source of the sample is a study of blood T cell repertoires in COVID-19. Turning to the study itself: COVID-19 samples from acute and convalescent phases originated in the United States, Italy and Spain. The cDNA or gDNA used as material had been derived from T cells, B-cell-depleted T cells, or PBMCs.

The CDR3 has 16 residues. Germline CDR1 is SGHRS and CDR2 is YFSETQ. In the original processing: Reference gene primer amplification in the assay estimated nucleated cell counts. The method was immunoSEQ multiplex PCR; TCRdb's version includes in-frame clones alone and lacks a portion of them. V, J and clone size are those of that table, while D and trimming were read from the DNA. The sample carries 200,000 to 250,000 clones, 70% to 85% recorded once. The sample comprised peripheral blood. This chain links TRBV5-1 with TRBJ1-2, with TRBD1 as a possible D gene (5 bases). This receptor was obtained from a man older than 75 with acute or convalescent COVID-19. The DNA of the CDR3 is TGCGCCAGCAGCCCTTCCGGGCAGGGCCCTAAGTATGGCTACACCTTC. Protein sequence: CASSPSGQGPKYGYTF. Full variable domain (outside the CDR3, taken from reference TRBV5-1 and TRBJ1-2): KAGVTQTPRYLIKTRGQQVTLSCSPISGHRSVSWYQQTPGQGLQFLFEYFSETQRNKGNFPGRFSGRQFSNSRSEMNVSTLELGDSALYLCASSPSGQGPKYGYTFGSGTRLTVV.